The rows below give T cell receptor beta chains drawn from one sample of a study of CD8+ T cells in alopecia areata. This table comes from immunoSEQ multiplex PCR, and its TCRdb copy is limited to in-frame clones, with some not included. The sample yields fewer than 200,000 clones, about 70% seen once. The sequences come from CD8+ T cells sorted from blood, collected at week 0. Receptor source: a human donor with alopecia areata. The CDR3 runs from the conserved cysteine through the conserved F or W. A D gene is named only where the DNA matches it firmly. Some rows mark clone size as missing; the rest say once, few, many or name a class of expanded clone.

j_call v_call d_call clone_size cdr3_aa cdr3_nt
TRBJ2-5 TRBV4-1 TRBD2 NA CASSQYRLAEQETQYF TGCGCCAGCAGCCAGTACCGACTAGCGGAGCAAGAGACCCAGTACTTC
TRBJ2-4 TRBV4-1 TRBD2 NA CASSPVLAGLNIQYF TGCGCCAGCAGCCCAGTACTAGCGGGGTTAAACATTCAGTACTTC
TRBJ1-1 TRBV5-4 NA NA CASRQQGNTEAFF TGTGCCAGCAGGCAACAGGGGAACACTGAAGCTTTCTTT
TRBJ2-3 TRBV6-4 TRBD2 NA CASSDGRGATDTQYF TGTGCCAGCAGTGACGGGCGGGGGGCCACAGATACGCAGTATTTT
TRBJ1-2 TRBV29-1 TRBD1 NA CSARGQGENGYTF TGCAGCGCCCGAGGACAGGGGGAGAATGGCTACACCTTC
TRBJ2-7 TRBV27 NA NA CASSSTGVYEQYF TGTGCCAGCAGTTCGACAGGTGTATACGAGCAGTACTTC
TRBJ1-1 TRBV30 NA NA CAFQDSHTEAFF TGTGCCTTCCAAGACAGCCACACTGAAGCTTTCTTT
TRBJ1-5 TRBV30 NA NA CAWSPPGGSNQPQHF TGTGCCTGGAGTCCCCCGGGCGGGAGCAATCAGCCCCAGCATTTT
TRBJ2-5 TRBV30 TRBD2 NA CAWSGSTSGETQYF TGTGCCTGGAGTGGATCGACTAGCGGGGAGACCCAGTACTTC
TRBJ1-1 TRBV27 NA NA CASSVLPVDTEAFF TGTGCCAGCAGTGTGTTGCCAGTGGACACTGAAGCTTTCTTT
TRBJ2-1 TRBV5-1 NA NA CASSLNQELGFEQFF TGCGCCAGCAGCTTGAATCAGGAGCTGGGTTTTGAGCAGTTCTTC
TRBJ2-7 TRBV30 NA NA CAWSPGYEQYF TGTGCCTGGAGTCCGGGATACGAGCAGTACTTC
TRBJ2-5 TRBV6-1 TRBD2 NA CASSATSGGAEETQYF TGTGCCAGCAGTGCTACTAGCGGGGGGGCAGAGGAGACCCAGTACTTC
TRBJ2-7 TRBV4-1 TRBD1 NA CASSLLDRAAYEQYF TGCGCCAGCAGCCTCTTGGACAGGGCGGCCTACGAGCAGTACTTC
TRBJ2-5 TRBV7-9 TRBD1 NA CASSRFRTGGEETQYF TGTGCCAGCAGCCGATTCCGGACAGGGGGCGAAGAGACCCAGTACTTC
TRBJ2-7 TRBV23-1 NA once CASSQPHRNRGLYEQYF TGCGCCAGCAGTCAACCTCACCGAAACCGGGGGTTGTACGAGCAGTACTTC
TRBJ2-3 TRBV6-5 NA few CASSYSGTDTQYF TGTGCCAGCAGTTACTCGGGCACAGATACGCAGTATTTT
TRBJ1-1 TRBV30 NA NA CAWSWDQGRMNTEAFF TGTGCCTGGAGTTGGGACCAGGGGCGAATGAACACTGAAGCTTTCTTT
TRBJ2-7 TRBV18 NA NA CASSPIHEQYF TGTGCCAGCTCACCAATCCACGAGCAGTACTTC
TRBJ2-5 TRBV4-1 TRBD2 NA CASSQVLAGVDTQYF TGCGCCAGCAGCCAAGTACTAGCGGGGGTGGATACCCAGTACTTC
TRBJ1-5 TRBV5-6 NA NA CASSTIGGANQPQHF TGTGCCAGCAGCACCATCGGGGGGGCAAATCAGCCCCAGCATTTT
TRBJ2-1 TRBV30 NA NA CAWSVPDEQFF TGTGCCTGGAGTGTTCCGGATGAGCAGTTCTTC
TRBJ2-5 TRBV2 TRBD1 NA CASSDGQGQETQYF TGTGCCAGCAGTGACGGACAGGGCCAAGAGACCCAGTACTTC
TRBJ2-1 TRBV7-8 NA NA CASSRPGNEQFF TGTGCCAGCAGCCGACCGGGGAATGAGCAGTTCTTC
TRBJ2-7 TRBV4-1 NA NA CASSHDAREQYF TGCGCCAGCAGCCATGACGCTCGGGAGCAGTACTTC
TRBJ2-7 TRBV4-1 TRBD1 NA CASSPRDSAPYEQYF TGCGCCAGCAGCCCCCGGGACAGCGCACCATACGAGCAGTACTTC
TRBJ2-1 TRBV7-9 NA NA CASSLQQGGGREQFF TGTGCCAGCAGCTTACAACAGGGAGGGGGTCGTGAGCAGTTCTTC
TRBJ2-5 TRBV2 NA NA CAIRRWTEEAQYF TGTGCCATTCGCCGTTGGACAGAAGAGGCCCAGTACTTC
TRBJ2-5 TRBV29-1 NA NA CSVELVGGTNTQYF TGCAGCGTTGAGTTGGTGGGGGGGACAAACACCCAGTACTTC
TRBJ2-3 TRBV27 NA NA CASSLAGYPGDTQYF TGTGCCAGCAGTTTGGCGGGGTATCCAGGAGATACGCAGTATTTT
TRBJ1-1 TRBV5-6 NA NA CASSFPENTEAFF TGTGCCAGCAGCTTTCCGGAGAACACTGAAGCTTTCTTT
TRBJ2-5 TRBV10-3 NA once CAISPGTSETQYF TGTGCCATCAGTCCCGGGACATCGGAGACCCAGTACTTC